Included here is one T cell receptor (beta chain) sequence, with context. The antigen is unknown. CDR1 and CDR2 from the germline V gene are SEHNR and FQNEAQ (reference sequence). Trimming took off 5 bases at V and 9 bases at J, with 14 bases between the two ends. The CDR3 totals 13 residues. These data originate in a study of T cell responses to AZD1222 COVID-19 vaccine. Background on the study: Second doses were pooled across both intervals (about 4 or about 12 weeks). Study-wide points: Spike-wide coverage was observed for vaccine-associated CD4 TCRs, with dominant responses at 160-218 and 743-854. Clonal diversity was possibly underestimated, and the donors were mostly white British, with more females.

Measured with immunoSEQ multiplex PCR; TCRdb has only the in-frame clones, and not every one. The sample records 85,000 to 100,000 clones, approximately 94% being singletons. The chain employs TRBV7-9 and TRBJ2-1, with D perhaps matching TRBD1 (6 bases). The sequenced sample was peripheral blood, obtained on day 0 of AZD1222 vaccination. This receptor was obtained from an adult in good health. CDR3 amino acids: CASSPRGEAEQFF. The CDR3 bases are TGTGCCAGCAGCCCCAGGGGCGAGGCTGAGCAGTTCTTC.